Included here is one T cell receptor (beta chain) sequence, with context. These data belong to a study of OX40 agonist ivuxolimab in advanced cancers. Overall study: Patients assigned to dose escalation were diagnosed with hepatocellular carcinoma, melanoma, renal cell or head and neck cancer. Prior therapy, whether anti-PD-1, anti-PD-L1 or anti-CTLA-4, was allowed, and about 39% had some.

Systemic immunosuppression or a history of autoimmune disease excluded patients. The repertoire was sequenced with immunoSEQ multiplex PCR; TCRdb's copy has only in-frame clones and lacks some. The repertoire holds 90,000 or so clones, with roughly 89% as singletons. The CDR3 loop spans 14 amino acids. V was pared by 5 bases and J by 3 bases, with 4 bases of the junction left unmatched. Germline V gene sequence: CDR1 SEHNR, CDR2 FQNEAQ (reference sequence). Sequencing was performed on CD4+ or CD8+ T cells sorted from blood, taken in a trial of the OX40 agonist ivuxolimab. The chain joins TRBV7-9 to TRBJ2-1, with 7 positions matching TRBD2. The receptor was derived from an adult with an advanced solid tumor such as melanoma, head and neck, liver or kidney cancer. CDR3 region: CASSPGGLYNEQFF. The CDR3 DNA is TGTGCCAGCAGCCCGGGAGGACTCTACAATGAGCAGTTCTTC.